What follows is one TCR beta chain and its context. Its cognate antigen is unknown. Profiled with immunoSEQ multiplex PCR; TCRdb holds only in-frame clones, not every one. The table has tens of thousands of clones, more than 85% seen once. The entry originates in a study of radiotherapy plus CTLA-4 blockade in lung cancer. Study background: Patients showed objective responses in about 20% of cases and disease control in 30% to 40%. Regarding the study as a whole: An expansion of tumor-derived TCR clones occurred in blood after radiotherapy plus ipilimumab.

The CDR3 length is 14 residues. V was clipped by 5 bases and J by 2 bases; unmatched bases: 5. Looked up from germline, CDR1 is SGHDT and CDR2 is YYEEEE. The receptor's source is a human donor with non-small cell lung cancer that progressed on radiotherapy plus ipilimumab. The source material was peripheral blood, sampled from a patient treated with radiotherapy plus ipilimumab. V usage is TRBV5-6 and J usage is TRBJ1-1; 8 bases agree with TRBD1. The CDR3 protein is CASRSGQVNTEAFF. DNA of the CDR3: TGTGCCAGCAGATCGGGACAGGTCAACACTGAAGCTTTCTTT.